This T cell receptor beta chain was captured by sequencing in a study of blood T cell repertoires in COVID-19. Some clones are missing from TCRdb's copy, which holds only in-frame ones; the method was immunoSEQ multiplex PCR. Counted here are roughly 250,000 clones, around 82% occurring once; the ten biggest clones make up 0.87%. Germline CDR1 and CDR2: SGHTA and FQGNSA. The CDR3 length is 15 residues. Trimming took off 1 base at V and 3 bases at J, with 12 bases between the two ends. Seattle researchers signed up patients amid active infection and tracked them longitudinally. The specimen sequenced was peripheral blood. The TCR sequence derives from a human donor with COVID-19, enrolled during active disease. The donor label of this sample is uncertain. The chain combines TRBV7-2 with TRBJ1-2; possibly TRBD1 for D (5 bases). CDR3 residues: CASSLGVRADYGYTF. The CDR3, as DNA: TGTGCCAGCAGCTTAGGGGTCAGGGCGGACTATGGCTACACCTTC.